Ten or more counts support the clone carrying this TCR beta chain. As yet, its antigen is unknown. The TCR beta profiling, which covered VDJ combination and CDR3 sequence, was carried out using genomic DNA as the template. TCRdb ran MiXCR on the reads and lists one entry per CDR3 protein. The table includes about 270,000 distinct CDR3 sequences, 50% to 70% detected once. This sample is drawn from a study of CD8+CD57+ T cells in acquired aplastic anemia. Overall study: DNA from sorted CD4+ and CD8+ cells averaged around 3.5 ug. Study conclusions and caveats: Patients and controls had in common fewer than 30 CD8+ CDR3 sequences.

Trimming shortened V by 5 bases and J by 8 bases, and 15 bases separated the two germline ends. CDR1 and CDR2 (germline): SNHLY, FYNNEI. The CDR3 is made up of 13 amino acids. Sequencing input: sorted CD4+, CD8+, or CD8+CD57+ T cells (not recorded which) from PBMCs. The rearrangement uses TRBV2 and TRBJ1-1; D gene ambiguous. The sequence was obtained from a human donor with severe aplastic anemia or a healthy control (not recorded which). The CDR3, as DNA: TGTGCCAGCAGTTCGGACGGCCCCGGAGAAGCTTTCTTT. It yields the protein CASSSDGPGEAFF.